This TCR beta chain emerged from a study of OX40 agonist ivuxolimab in advanced cancers. Overall study context: Each dose-escalation patient presented with hepatocellular carcinoma, melanoma, renal cell or head and neck cancer. Partial responses, seen in three patients, involved one hepatocellular carcinoma and two cutaneous melanomas.

Here immunoSEQ multiplex PCR was the method, and the copy in TCRdb shows in-frame clones only, minus some. In the table there are about 77,000 clones, over 75% of which are singletons. V shed 4 bases, J shed 4 bases, and the junction held 4 bases outside the gene matches. CDR3 length: 13 residues. Germline V gene sequence: CDR1 SGHRS, CDR2 YFSETQ. This specimen was CD4+ or CD8+ T cells sorted from blood, taken in a trial of the OX40 agonist ivuxolimab. The receptor was derived from an adult with an advanced solid tumor such as melanoma, head and neck, liver or kidney cancer. The rearrangement links TRBV5-1 to TRBJ1-1; TRBD1 aligns across 7 bases. DNA of the CDR3: TGCGCCAGCAGCGCAGGGGGGGGCACTGAAGCTTTCTTT. This gives the protein CASSAGGGTEAFF.